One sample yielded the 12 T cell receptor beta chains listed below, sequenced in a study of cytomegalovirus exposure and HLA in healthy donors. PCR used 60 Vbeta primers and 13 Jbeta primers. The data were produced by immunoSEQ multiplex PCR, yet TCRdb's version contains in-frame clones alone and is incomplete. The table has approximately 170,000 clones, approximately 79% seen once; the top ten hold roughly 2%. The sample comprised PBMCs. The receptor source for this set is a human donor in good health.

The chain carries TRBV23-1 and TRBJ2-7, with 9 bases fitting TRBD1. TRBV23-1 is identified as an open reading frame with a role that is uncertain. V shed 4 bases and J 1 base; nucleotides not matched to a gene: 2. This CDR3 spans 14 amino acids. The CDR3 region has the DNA TGCGCCAGCAGTCTCGACAGGGGGTCCTACGAGCAGTACTTC. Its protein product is CASSLDRGSYEQYF.

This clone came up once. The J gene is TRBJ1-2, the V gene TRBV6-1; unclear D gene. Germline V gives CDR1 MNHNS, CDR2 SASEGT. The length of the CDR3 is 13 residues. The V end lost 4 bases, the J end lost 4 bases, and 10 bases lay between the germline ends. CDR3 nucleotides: TGTGCCAGCAGTGTAACAGCAGTCTATGGCTACACCTTC. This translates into CASSVTAVYGYTF.

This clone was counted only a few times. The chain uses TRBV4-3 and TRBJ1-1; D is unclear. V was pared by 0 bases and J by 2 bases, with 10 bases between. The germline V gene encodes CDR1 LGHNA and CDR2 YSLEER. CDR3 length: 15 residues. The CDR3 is CASSQDGGFNTEAFF. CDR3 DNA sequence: TGCGCCAGCAGCCAAGACGGCGGGTTCAACACTGAAGCTTTCTTT.

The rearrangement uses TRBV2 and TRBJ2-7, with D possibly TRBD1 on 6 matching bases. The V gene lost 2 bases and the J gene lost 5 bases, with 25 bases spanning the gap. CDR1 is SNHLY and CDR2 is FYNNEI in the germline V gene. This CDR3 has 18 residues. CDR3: CASSESDRTHPRPNEQYF. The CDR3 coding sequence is TGTGCCAGCAGTGAAAGTGACAGGACGCACCCCAGGCCAAACGAGCAGTACTTC.

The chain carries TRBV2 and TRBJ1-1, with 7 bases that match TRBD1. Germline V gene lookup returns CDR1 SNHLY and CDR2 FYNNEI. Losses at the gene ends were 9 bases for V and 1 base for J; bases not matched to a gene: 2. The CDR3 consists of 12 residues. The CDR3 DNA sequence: TGTGCCAGGGGACAGCGGAACACTGAAGCTTTCTTT. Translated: CARGQRNTEAFF.

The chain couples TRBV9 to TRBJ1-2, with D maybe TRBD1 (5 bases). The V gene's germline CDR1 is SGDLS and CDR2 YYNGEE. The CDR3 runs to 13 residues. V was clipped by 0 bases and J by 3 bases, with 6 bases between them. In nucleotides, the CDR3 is TGTGCCAGCAGCGTAGGGGGGGACTATGGCTACACCTTC. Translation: CASSVGGDYGYTF.

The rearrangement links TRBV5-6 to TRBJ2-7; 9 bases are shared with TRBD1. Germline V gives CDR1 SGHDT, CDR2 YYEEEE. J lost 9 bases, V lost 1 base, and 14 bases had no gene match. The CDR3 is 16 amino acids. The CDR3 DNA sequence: TGTGCCAGCAGCTTGTCGGGGAGCGGGACAGGGCTAAGGCAGTACTTC. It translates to CASSLSGSGTGLRQYF.

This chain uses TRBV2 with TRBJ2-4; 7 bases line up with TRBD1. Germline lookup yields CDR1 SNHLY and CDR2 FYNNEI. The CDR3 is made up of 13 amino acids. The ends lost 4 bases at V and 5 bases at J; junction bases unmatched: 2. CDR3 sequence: CASSVGQENIQYF. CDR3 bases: TGTGCCAGCAGTGTCGGACAGGAAAACATTCAGTACTTC.

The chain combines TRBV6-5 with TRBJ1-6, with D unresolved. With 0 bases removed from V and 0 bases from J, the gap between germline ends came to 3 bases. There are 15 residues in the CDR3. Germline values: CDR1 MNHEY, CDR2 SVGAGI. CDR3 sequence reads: CASSYSSSYNSPLHF. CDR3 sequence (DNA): TGTGCCAGCAGTTACTCGAGCTCCTATAATTCACCCCTCCACTTT.

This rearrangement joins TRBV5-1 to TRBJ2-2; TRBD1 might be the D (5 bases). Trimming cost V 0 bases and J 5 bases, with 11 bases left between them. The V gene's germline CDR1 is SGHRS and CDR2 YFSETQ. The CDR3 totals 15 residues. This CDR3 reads CASSLGQSVTGELFF. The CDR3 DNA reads TGCGCCAGCAGCTTGGGACAGAGTGTAACCGGGGAGCTGTTTTTT.

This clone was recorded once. The CDR3 DNA sequence: TGTGCCAGCAGCGCGAACAGGGACTACACCTTC. Its translation: CASSANRDYTF. This chain joins TRBV7-2 and TRBJ1-2; maybe TRBD1 (6 bases). The CDR3 is 11 residues long. From germline, CDR1 is SGHTA and CDR2 FQGNSA. The V gene lost 5 bases and the J gene lost 10 bases, with 11 bases spanning the gap.

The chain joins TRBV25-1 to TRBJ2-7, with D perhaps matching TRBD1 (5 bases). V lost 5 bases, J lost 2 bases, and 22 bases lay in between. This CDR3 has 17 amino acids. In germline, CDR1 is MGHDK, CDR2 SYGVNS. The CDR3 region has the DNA TGTGCCAGCAGTAGCAAGAGAGCAGGGCATGGTCCCTACGAGCAGTACTTC. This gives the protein CASSSKRAGHGPYEQYF.